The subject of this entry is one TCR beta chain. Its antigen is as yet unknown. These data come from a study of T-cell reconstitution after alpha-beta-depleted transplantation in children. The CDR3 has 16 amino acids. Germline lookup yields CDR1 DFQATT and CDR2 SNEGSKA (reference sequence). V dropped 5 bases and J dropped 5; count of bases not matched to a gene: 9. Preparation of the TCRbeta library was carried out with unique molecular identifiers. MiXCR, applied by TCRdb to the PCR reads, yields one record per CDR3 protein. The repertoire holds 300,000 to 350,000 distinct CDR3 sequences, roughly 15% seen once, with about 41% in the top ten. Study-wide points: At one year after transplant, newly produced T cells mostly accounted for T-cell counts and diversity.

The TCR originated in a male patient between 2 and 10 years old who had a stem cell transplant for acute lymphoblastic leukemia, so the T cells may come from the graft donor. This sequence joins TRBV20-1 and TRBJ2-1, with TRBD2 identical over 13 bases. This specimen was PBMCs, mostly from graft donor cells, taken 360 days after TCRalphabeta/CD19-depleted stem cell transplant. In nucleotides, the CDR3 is TGCAGTGCTCCCAGGACTAGCGGGGGCATCCACAATGAGCAGTTCTTC. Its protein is CSAPRTSGGIHNEQFF.